These 8 T cell receptor beta chains came from one sample sequenced in a study of blood T cell repertoires in COVID-19. Using immunoSEQ multiplex PCR, the repertoire was profiled, and TCRdb retains in-frame clones only, with some absent. Found here are approximately 66,000 clones, around 87% of them singletons; the top ten hold around 6.1%. Sequencing was done on a sample of peripheral blood. These receptor sequences come from a man in his 60s with acute or convalescent COVID-19.

The V gene is TRBV10-3, the J gene TRBJ1-2, with 9 bases matching TRBD1. This CDR3 spans 12 amino acids. The trim removed 6 bases at V and 8 bases at J, leaving 4 bases unmatched. Per the germline V gene, CDR1 is ENHRY and CDR2 is SYGVKD. The CDR3 is CAIRGQGWGYTF. In DNA, the CDR3 is TGTGCCATCAGGGGACAGGGATGGGGCTACACCTTC.

The chain combines TRBV14 with TRBJ1-2; 7 bases fit TRBD1. Germline V gene sequence: CDR1 SGHDN, CDR2 FVKESK. V lost 5 bases and J lost 4; bases outside the gene matches: 10. The CDR3 loop spans 15 amino acids. CDR3 amino acids: CASSTRTGPLYGYTF. The CDR3 nucleotides are TGTGCCAGCAGCACTAGGACAGGACCCCTCTATGGCTACACCTTC.

The rearrangement uses TRBV9 and TRBJ1-2; D is unresolved. Looked up from germline, CDR1 is SGDLS and CDR2 is YYNGEE. Trimming stripped 0 bases from V and 10 bases from J, with 19 bases between. CDR3 length: 15 residues. The CDR3 region is CASSVVGQAIEDYTF. DNA of the CDR3: TGTGCCAGCAGCGTAGTAGGCCAGGCGATTGAAGACTACACCTTC.

The chain has TRBV4-2 and TRBJ1-1; 8 nucleotides line up with TRBD1. J lost 4 bases, V lost 1 base, and 8 bases had no gene match. This CDR3 is 16 amino acids long. CDR1 is LGHNA, CDR2 YNFKEQ, per germline. CDR3 nucleotide sequence: TGTGCCAGCAGCCAAGCACTGGGCACAGGGGGCACTGAAGCTTTCTTT. Translated: CASSQALGTGGTEAFF.

This chain connects TRBV30 to TRBJ1-3, with a possible D match to TRBD1 (5 bases). V was clipped by 2 bases and J by 4 bases, with 12 bases between them. Germline CDR1 reads GTSNPN; CDR2 reads SVGIG (reference sequence). This CDR3 region has 14 residues. CDR3 bases: TGTGCCTGGAGTTCCACAGGCGTAGGAAACACCATATATTTT. As protein: CAWSSTGVGNTIYF.

V gene TRBV6-1 combines with J gene TRBJ1-2; no reliable D call. The CDR3 is 13 amino acids. Germline V gene data show CDR1 as MNHNS and CDR2 as SASEGT. Trimming pared 0 bases from V and 6 bases from J, leaving 8 bases between. The CDR3 sequence is CASSEAYSDGYTF. The CDR3 DNA is TGTGCCAGCAGTGAAGCGTACAGTGATGGCTACACCTTC.

Points on this clone: A much larger clone lies one base from this, so it may be a read error. The chain carries TRBV5-6 and TRBJ1-2; D ambiguous. The CDR3 loop spans 11 amino acids. The ends were cut back, 4 bases at V and 2 bases at J, with 3 bases in the middle. CDR1 is SGHDT, CDR2 YYEEEE, per germline. The CDR3 DNA sequence: TGTGCCAGCAGCCTGAACTATGGCTACACCTTC. It yields the protein CASSLNYGYTF.

This sequence joins TRBV28 and TRBJ1-5; no clear D gene. The germline V and J ends were trimmed by 11 bases and 3 bases, with 17 bases remaining between them. There are 14 residues in the CDR3. CDR1 is MDHEN and CDR2 is SYDVKM in the germline V gene. The CDR3: CASNLSGYNQPQHF. The CDR3 coding sequence is TGTGCCTCTAACCTATCGGGGTACAATCAGCCCCAGCATTTT.